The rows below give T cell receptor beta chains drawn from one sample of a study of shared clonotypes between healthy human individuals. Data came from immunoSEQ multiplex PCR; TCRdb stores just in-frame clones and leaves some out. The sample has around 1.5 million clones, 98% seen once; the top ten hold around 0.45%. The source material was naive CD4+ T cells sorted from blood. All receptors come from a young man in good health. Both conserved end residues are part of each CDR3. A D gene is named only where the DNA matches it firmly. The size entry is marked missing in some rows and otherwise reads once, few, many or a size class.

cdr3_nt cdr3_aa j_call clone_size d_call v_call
TGTGCCACGGGGCTAGCGGGAGGGCCCAGGGAGACCCAGTACTTC CATGLAGGPRETQYF TRBJ2-5 NA TRBD2 TRBV6-1
TGTGCCAGCTCACCACGGCGGATGGCGGGCACAGATACGCAGTATTTT CASSPRRMAGTDTQYF TRBJ2-3 NA NA TRBV18
TGCAGCGCACGGACAGGCTCTACCTACGAGCAGTACTTC CSARTGSTYEQYF TRBJ2-7 NA TRBD1 TRBV29-1
TGTGCCAGCAGGGCATACAACACCATATATTTT CASRAYNTIYF TRBJ1-3 NA NA TRBV2
TGTGCCAGCAGCAGACAGGGGGCCAGCACCGGGGAGCTGTTTTTT CASSRQGASTGELFF TRBJ2-2 NA TRBD1 TRBV28
TGTGCCAGCAGTGACCAGGGGGGATCCTACGAGCAGTACTTC CASSDQGGSYEQYF TRBJ2-7 NA NA TRBV6-1
TGTGCCAGCTCACCTACAGGTGATAGCAATCAGCCCCAGCATTTT CASSPTGDSNQPQHF TRBJ1-5 NA NA TRBV18
TGTGCCAGCAGCTTGGGGGACAGTCACTCTGGGGCCAACGTCCTGACTTTC CASSLGDSHSGANVLTF TRBJ2-6 NA TRBD1 TRBV5-5
TGCAGCGTGTTATTCTACGAGCAGTACTTC CSVLFYEQYF TRBJ2-7 NA NA TRBV29-1
TGTGCCAGCAGTTGGACAGGGAAGACCCAGTACTTC CASSWTGKTQYF TRBJ2-5 NA TRBD1 TRBV6-5
TGTGCCAGTAGTACCCCCGGGACTAGCGGGACTGCAGATACGCAGTATTTT CASSTPGTSGTADTQYF TRBJ2-3 NA TRBD2 TRBV19
TGTGCCAGCAGTGAAGCGCGTACCGAGCAGTACTTC CASSEARTEQYF TRBJ2-7 NA NA TRBV6-1
TGTGCCAGTAGTATGACTAGCGGGAGGGCTAGGAACTACAATGAGCAGTTCTTC CASSMTSGRARNYNEQFF TRBJ2-1 NA TRBD2 TRBV19
TGTGCCATCAGTGAGTCGGTGGGGGCTCCCCACGAGCAGTACTTC CAISESVGAPHEQYF TRBJ2-7 NA NA TRBV10-3
TGTGCCAGCTCTTCCACTGAAGCTTTCTTT CASSSTEAFF TRBJ1-1 once NA TRBV18
TGTGCCAGCAGTTGGGGGGGCGGAGCGGGTGGCTACACCTTC CASSWGGGAGGYTF TRBJ1-2 once NA TRBV27
TGTGCCAGCAGCTTACCCCCCCTGGGGGCGAGCTCTGGAAACACCATATATTTT CASSLPPLGASSGNTIYF TRBJ1-3 NA NA TRBV7-3
TGCAGTGCTACAGAAGCCACTGAAGCTTTCTTT CSATEATEAFF TRBJ1-1 NA NA TRBV20-1
TGTGCCAGCAGTCCACGTGGAGACAGGGGTAATGAAAAACTGTTTTTT CASSPRGDRGNEKLFF TRBJ1-4 NA TRBD1 TRBV25-1
TGCGCCAGCAGCTTGGAATCACGGGGACTAGCGGGAGTAGGTGAGCAGTACTTC CASSLESRGLAGVGEQYF TRBJ2-7 NA TRBD2 TRBV5-1
TGTGCCAGCAGACTTCGACAGATCTTCTACGAGCAGTACTTC CASRLRQIFYEQYF TRBJ2-7 NA NA TRBV28
TGTGCCATCAACACGGGGGGCATGAACACTGAAGCTTTCTTT CAINTGGMNTEAFF TRBJ1-1 NA NA TRBV10-3
TGTGCCAGCAGCCCCGGTGGACAGGGGCTCTATGGCTACACCTTC CASSPGGQGLYGYTF TRBJ1-2 once TRBD1 TRBV5-4
TGTGCCAGCCGGGACAGGGTGAACTATGGCTACACCTTC CASRDRVNYGYTF TRBJ1-2 NA TRBD1 TRBV28
TGTGCCAGCAGCTTAGAGCCCACCGGGGAGCTGTTTTTT CASSLEPTGELFF TRBJ2-2 NA NA TRBV11-1
TGTGCCAGCAGCCCTCTCACTATGGGCTCCGAGCAGTACTTC CASSPLTMGSEQYF TRBJ2-7 NA NA TRBV11-2
TGTGCCAGCAGTACCGGGACAGGAACTCATACGCAGTATTTT CASSTGTGTHTQYF TRBJ2-3 once TRBD1 TRBV5-8
TGTGCTAGTGGTTTGGGACTAGCGGGAGGGCTGCCAGATACGCAGTATTTT CASGLGLAGGLPDTQYF TRBJ2-3 NA TRBD2 TRBV12-5
TGTGCCAGTAGTATAGATCATTTGGGTTTTGGGACAGGGTCGCACGAGCAGTACTTC CASSIDHLGFGTGSHEQYF TRBJ2-7 NA TRBD1 TRBV19
TGTGCCAGTAGGTCAGGGGTGGCGGGCATCCACGAGCAGTACTTC CASRSGVAGIHEQYF TRBJ2-7 NA NA TRBV19
TGTGCCAGCAGCTTGGCGGGAGGCCGTTCTGGAAACACCATATATTTT CASSLAGGRSGNTIYF TRBJ1-3 NA NA TRBV5-4
TGTGCCAGCGTAAACCAGGGTCCCGGGGAGCTGTTTTTT CASVNQGPGELFF TRBJ2-2 NA NA TRBV28
TGTGCCAGCTCACCACCGGTGATGGGACTAGCCCCCTACGAGCAGTACTTC CASSPPVMGLAPYEQYF TRBJ2-7 once TRBD2 TRBV18
TGCAGCGTTGGGGGGACTAGCGGGAGTTTTCGGGCCTCGGGCTCCTACGAGCAGTACTTC CSVGGTSGSFRASGSYEQYF TRBJ2-7 NA TRBD2 TRBV29-1
TGTGCCAGCAGATCCGGGACGGTGATGAACACTGAAGCTTTCTTT CASRSGTVMNTEAFF TRBJ1-1 NA NA TRBV5-5
TGTGCCAGCAGCCAAGATAACTTGTTCTATGGCTACACCTTC CASSQDNLFYGYTF TRBJ1-2 NA NA TRBV14
TGTGCCAGCAGCCAGACTAGCGTCTCTGAGCAGTTCTTC CASSQTSVSEQFF TRBJ2-1 NA TRBD2 TRBV7-9
TGTGCCAGCAGCCCCGGGACCATCGACAATGAGCAGTTCTTC CASSPGTIDNEQFF TRBJ2-1 NA NA TRBV7-3
TGTGCCAGCAGCCAACAAGGGCCCTTGGGCTATGGCTACACCTTC CASSQQGPLGYGYTF TRBJ1-2 NA NA TRBV28
TGTGCCAGCAGTTTATACTACAGGACTAGCGGGAGCTTGGGAGAGACCCAGTACTTC CASSLYYRTSGSLGETQYF TRBJ2-5 NA TRBD2 TRBV28
TGCGCCAGCAGCCCTGGACTAGCGGGAGTCGAGACCCAGTACTTC CASSPGLAGVETQYF TRBJ2-5 once TRBD2 TRBV5-1
TGTGCCAGCAGTTTGAACACCGGGGAGCTGTTTTTT CASSLNTGELFF TRBJ2-2 NA NA TRBV5-4
TGTGCCAGCAGTGAATTTAGGGCGGGAGGGAGAGGGGATGAGCAGTTCTTC CASSEFRAGGRGDEQFF TRBJ2-1 NA TRBD2 TRBV2
TGTGCCAGCAGCGATCGGGGTATCACAGATACGCAGTATTTT CASSDRGITDTQYF TRBJ2-3 NA NA TRBV2
TGTGCCATCAGTGGACTAGCGGGAGGGCCCTACGAGCAGTACTTC CAISGLAGGPYEQYF TRBJ2-7 NA TRBD2 TRBV10-3
TGTGCCAGTAGTATTCCCAAGACAGGGGGCTTCTCTGAAGCTTTCTTT CASSIPKTGGFSEAFF TRBJ1-1 NA TRBD1 TRBV19
TGTGCCAGCAGTGAATTGGGGTCCGCGAACACCGGGGAGCTGTTTTTT CASSELGSANTGELFF TRBJ2-2 NA NA TRBV25-1
TGTGCCAGCAGTGAGATGACACTAGCGGGACGATACGAGCAGTACTTC CASSEMTLAGRYEQYF TRBJ2-7 once TRBD2 TRBV6-1
TGTGCCAGCAGCTTAGATTGGGGACAGGCGTATGGCTACACCTTC CASSLDWGQAYGYTF TRBJ1-2 NA TRBD1 TRBV7-2
TGTGCCAGCAGCTTGGCCCTGACTAGCACAGATACGCAGTATTTT CASSLALTSTDTQYF TRBJ2-3 NA NA TRBV5-6
TGTGCCAGCAGGGGGCGCAGATACGAGCAGTACTTC CASRGRRYEQYF TRBJ2-7 NA NA TRBV6-5